The entry below gives a single T cell receptor beta chain sequence along with its context. Its antigen is still unknown. No base-level quality is on record; no much larger clone is a single base apart. This specimen comes from a study of neoadjuvant anti-PD-1 for oral cavity cancer (dated by TCRdb to 2020 to 2023). About the investigation overall: Before undergoing curative-intent surgical resection, most patients got three to four biweekly nivolumab doses at 3 mg/kg. A fourth nivolumab dose was given around day 43 to patients without progression, and definitive surgical resection was performed in those patients on days 50-56. Under RECIST 1.1, a patient counted as a responder if showing complete response, partial response or stable disease, and as a non-responder if showing progression. An approximately 30% response rate was observed in the parent correlative cohort, in which around eleven patients were included. What the authors observed across the whole study: Higher pretreatment blood TCRbeta clonality and lower post-treatment tumor TCRbeta clonality were correlated with higher pretreatment blood Treg/Th17 ratios. After neoadjuvant nivolumab, non-responders showed significantly higher T cell clonality (Gini index) in PBMCs than responders did. Only three patients per response group were included in the TCR analyses, and larger cohorts for validation were called for by the authors.

From the cysteine through the phenylalanine, the CDR3 covers 13 amino acids. The entry retains the CDR3 DNA only, 39 bases that are in frame from base 1. V is shortened by 2 bases, J by 8 bases, and the region joining them spans 9 bases. CDR1 is given as SGHVS and CDR2 as FNYEAQ, both from the germline V gene. The sample's time point label, in plain terms: after neoadjuvant nivolumab, at surgical resection. None of the patients had received prior systemic or radiation treatment, and all were newly diagnosed with stage II-IVA oral cavity squamous cell carcinoma. Everyone in the cohort had locally advanced, HPV-negative oral cavity squamous cell carcinoma. Peripheral blood mononuclear cells were analyzed directly and were not maintained or expanded in culture. Samples were obtained from a longitudinal correlative study of a single-arm phase II trial of neoadjuvant nivolumab in oral cavity squamous cell carcinoma. Subject-matched pre- and post-treatment PBMCs and tumors from three responders and three non-responders were subjected to genomic DNA-based TCRbeta sequencing. Peripheral blood mononuclear cells were collected once before nivolumab treatment and again after treatment, at the time of surgery. The Maxwell RSC DNA from Cells kit was used to extract genomic DNA from PBMCs.

For deep sequencing, PBMC libraries mostly used approximately 0.45 ug of input genomic DNA, with six replicates for each sample. The immunoSEQ hsTCRbeta kit was used to prepare TCRbeta libraries according to the manufacturer's instructions. The completed libraries were mixed into a single pool at 3 nM, then sequenced with an Illumina NovaSeq 6000 S4 flow cell. In the source study's methods: The immunoSEQ Analyzer was used for raw data preprocessing and quality control. The analysis was limited to productive rearrangements, and each clonotype was defined by a unique CDR3 amino acid sequence. Using the R package tcR, the researchers computed the Gini-Simpson index as their estimate of repertoire clonality. Gini indices were compared with Student's t test, and associations with tumor size change were assessed by Pearson correlation. TCRdb mirrors the immuneACCESS table, restricted to in-frame sequences. Some clones are absent from its copies; in checked studies, under half trace to an unresolved V gene, and the reason for the others is unknown. V, J and clone size are those of that table, while D and trimming were read from the DNA. For this sample the table gives about 68,000 clones, of which 70% to 90% were detected only once. About 3.7% of the sample comes from the top ten.

The rearranged chain carries TRBV7-6 and TRBJ2-2; no D segment can be confidently identified. The sequences come from PBMCs, collected after nivolumab (anti-PD-1) treatment. The receptor comes from a person aged 35 to 85 with oral cavity squamous cell carcinoma. CDR3 reads: CASSLNSPGELFF. The sequence in DNA is TGTGCCAGCAGCTTAAATTCACCGGGGGAGCTGTTTTTT.